The entry below describes one T cell receptor beta chain. Per the germline V gene, CDR1 is SQVTM and CDR2 is ANQGSEA. CDR3 length: 13 amino acids. V was cut by 0 bases and J by 10 bases, with 15 bases left in between. The protocol was immunoSEQ multiplex PCR, while the TCRdb copy is restricted to in-frame clones and leaves out a portion. The sample shows 1.5 million to 2.5 million clones, less than 95% of them seen only once. Positively selected for CCR7, the CD45RO-negative cells used as naive CD8 cells excluded terminally differentiated effector memory CD45RA+ cells. This sample is part of a study of shared clonotypes between healthy human individuals.

The V and J genes are TRBV29-1 and TRBJ1-1; maybe TRBD1 (6 bases). This TCR came from a man between 18 and 29 years old in good health. Material for sequencing was naive CD8+ T cells sorted from blood. CDR3 protein: CSVEDRWTDRAFF. DNA for the CDR3: TGCAGCGTTGAAGACCGATGGACAGATCGAGCTTTCTTT.